This is a list of T cell receptor beta chains from one sample in a study of T cell responses to AZD1222 COVID-19 vaccine. The assay was immunoSEQ multiplex PCR, and TCRdb's table has in-frame clones only and misses some. The data contain about 100,000 clones, approximately 84% of them singletons. The sequencing used peripheral blood, collected on day 0 of AZD1222 vaccination. The receptors derive from an adult in good health. Both conserved end residues are part of each CDR3. A D gene is named only where the DNA matches it firmly. Clone size is shown for a subset of rows, as once, few, many or a class of expanded clone.

D gene: TRBD1; V gene: TRBV3-1/TRBV3-2; clone size: -; J gene: TRBJ1-2; CDR3 DNA: TGTGCCAGCAGCCAAGGGACAGGTGGGCACGGTGGCTACACCTTC; CDR3 protein: CASSQGTGGHGGYTF
D gene: TRBD2; V gene: TRBV29-1; clone size: many; J gene: TRBJ2-7; CDR3 DNA: TGCAGCGTTCAAACGACTAGCGGGAGGGGCGAGCAGTACTTC; CDR3 protein: CSVQTTSGRGEQYF
D gene: -; V gene: TRBV5-1; clone size: -; J gene: TRBJ1-4; CDR3 DNA: TGCGCCAGCAGCTCCTTGGGGCGGACTAATGAAAAACTGTTTTTT; CDR3 protein: CASSSLGRTNEKLFF
D gene: -; V gene: TRBV6-2/TRBV6-3; clone size: -; J gene: TRBJ2-2; CDR3 DNA: TGTGCCAGCAGTAACACCGGGGAGCTGTTTTTT; CDR3 protein: CASSNTGELFF
D gene: TRBD1; V gene: TRBV6-5; clone size: -; J gene: TRBJ2-7; CDR3 DNA: TGTGCCAGCAGTTACTCACGGGGACAGGGGGGAGAGCAGTACTTC; CDR3 protein: CASSYSRGQGGEQYF
D gene: TRBD1; V gene: TRBV2; clone size: -; J gene: TRBJ1-2; CDR3 DNA: TGTGCCAGCAGTGAATTGAGGACAGGGTATGGCTACACCTTC; CDR3 protein: CASSELRTGYGYTF
D gene: -; V gene: TRBV20-1; clone size: -; J gene: TRBJ1-5; CDR3 DNA: TGCAGTGCTAGTCCCATACAGGGAATCAATCAGCCCCAGCATTTT; CDR3 protein: CSASPIQGINQPQHF
D gene: -; V gene: TRBV19; clone size: few; J gene: TRBJ2-1; CDR3 DNA: TGTGCCAGTAGTATAACCGAATACAATGAGCAGTTCTTC; CDR3 protein: CASSITEYNEQFF
D gene: -; V gene: TRBV28; clone size: -; J gene: TRBJ1-5; CDR3 DNA: TGTGCCAGCAGTTTTTCCGGGAATCAGCCCCAGCATTTT; CDR3 protein: CASSFSGNQPQHF
D gene: -; V gene: TRBV5-1; clone size: -; J gene: TRBJ2-2; CDR3 DNA: TGCGCCAGCAGCATTGGTCGACAGACGTGGGACACCGGGGAGCTGTTTTTT; CDR3 protein: CASSIGRQTWDTGELFF
D gene: -; V gene: TRBV9; clone size: -; J gene: TRBJ2-6; CDR3 DNA: TGTGCCAGCGGGGGGACAGACCGCCACTCTGGGGCCAACGTCCTGACTTTC; CDR3 protein: CASGGTDRHSGANVLTF
D gene: -; V gene: TRBV5-1; clone size: -; J gene: TRBJ1-6; CDR3 DNA: TGCGCCAGCAGCTTGGACGTGAGCTCCTATAATTCACCCCTCCACTTT; CDR3 protein: CASSLDVSSYNSPLHF
D gene: -; V gene: TRBV7-2; clone size: -; J gene: TRBJ1-6; CDR3 DNA: TGTGCCAGCAGCTTAACAGGGCCCCTCCACTTT; CDR3 protein: CASSLTGPLHF
D gene: -; V gene: TRBV5-1; clone size: few; J gene: TRBJ2-2; CDR3 DNA: TGCGCCAGCAGCTTGGTGGCAGGGCCGTCGAACACCGGGGAGCTGTTTTTT; CDR3 protein: CASSLVAGPSNTGELFF
D gene: TRBD1; V gene: TRBV5-1; clone size: -; J gene: TRBJ2-5; CDR3 DNA: TGCGCCAGCAGCCCAGGGGGAACGGAGACCCAGTACTTC; CDR3 protein: CASSPGGTETQYF
D gene: -; V gene: TRBV6-5; clone size: -; J gene: TRBJ1-4; CDR3 DNA: TGTGCCACGGTCTGGGGGACAACTAATGAAAAACTGTTTTTT; CDR3 protein: CATVWGTTNEKLFF
D gene: -; V gene: TRBV19; clone size: -; J gene: TRBJ1-4; CDR3 DNA: TGTGCCAGTAAGGAGTTGGGACGGGGAGGACTGTTTTTT; CDR3 protein: CASKELGRGGLFF
D gene: -; V gene: TRBV4-1; clone size: -; J gene: TRBJ2-1; CDR3 DNA: TGCGCCAGCAGAAATCTCGGGGGTTTCTACAATGAGCAGTTCTTC; CDR3 protein: CASRNLGGFYNEQFF
D gene: -; V gene: TRBV21-1; clone size: -; J gene: TRBJ1-3; CDR3 DNA: TGTGCCAGCACCCGAAGCCTCCAGGTGGGGACGAGCTCTGGAAACACCATATATTTT; CDR3 protein: CASTRSLQVGTSSGNTIYF
D gene: TRBD1; V gene: TRBV3-1/TRBV3-2; clone size: -; J gene: TRBJ1-1; CDR3 DNA: TGTGCCAGCAGCCAAGTTGGAGGGGACAGGGTATCGGATTTCTACACTGAAGCTTTCTTT; CDR3 protein: CASSQVGGDRVSDFYTEAFF
D gene: -; V gene: TRBV5-6; clone size: -; J gene: TRBJ1-6; CDR3 DNA: TGTGCCAGCACCTGGGGAGGGTTACAGGGAGATTCACCCCTCCACTTT; CDR3 protein: CASTWGGLQGDSPLHF
D gene: -; V gene: TRBV7-2; clone size: -; J gene: TRBJ2-3; CDR3 DNA: TGTGCCAGCAGCTTGATCACAGATACGCAGTATTTT; CDR3 protein: CASSLITDTQYF
D gene: TRBD1; V gene: TRBV19; clone size: -; J gene: TRBJ2-1; CDR3 DNA: TGTGCCAGTAGTATTTTCAGGGGGCTCGATGAGCAGTTCTTC; CDR3 protein: CASSIFRGLDEQFF
D gene: -; V gene: TRBV11-2; clone size: few; J gene: TRBJ1-1; CDR3 DNA: TGTGCCAGCAGCTTAAGCCGGAACACTGAAGCTTTCTTT; CDR3 protein: CASSLSRNTEAFF